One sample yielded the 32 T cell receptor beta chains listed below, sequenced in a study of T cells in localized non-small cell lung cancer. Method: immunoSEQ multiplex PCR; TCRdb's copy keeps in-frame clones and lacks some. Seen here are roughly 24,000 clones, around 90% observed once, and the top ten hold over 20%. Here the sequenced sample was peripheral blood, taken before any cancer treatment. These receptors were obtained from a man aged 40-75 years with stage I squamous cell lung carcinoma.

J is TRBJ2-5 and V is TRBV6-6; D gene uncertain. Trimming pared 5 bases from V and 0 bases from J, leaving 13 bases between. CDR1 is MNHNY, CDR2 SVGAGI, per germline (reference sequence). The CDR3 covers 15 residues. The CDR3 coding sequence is TGTGCCAGCAGTGACGGGCCATCCAACCAAGAGACCCAGTACTTC. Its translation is CASSDGPSNQETQYF.

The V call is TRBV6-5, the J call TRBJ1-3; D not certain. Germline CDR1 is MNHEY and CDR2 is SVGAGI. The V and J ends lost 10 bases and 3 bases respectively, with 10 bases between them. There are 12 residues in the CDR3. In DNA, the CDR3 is TGTGCCACCTCGGGCCTTGGAAACACCATATATTTT. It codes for CATSGLGNTIYF.

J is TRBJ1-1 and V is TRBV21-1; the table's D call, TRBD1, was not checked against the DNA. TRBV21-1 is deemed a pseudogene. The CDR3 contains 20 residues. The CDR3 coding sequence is TGTGCCAGCAGCAAGAGGGGAGGTACGGCTACAGGGGTTCACAACACTGAAGCTTTCTTT. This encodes CASSKRGGTATGVHNTEAFF.

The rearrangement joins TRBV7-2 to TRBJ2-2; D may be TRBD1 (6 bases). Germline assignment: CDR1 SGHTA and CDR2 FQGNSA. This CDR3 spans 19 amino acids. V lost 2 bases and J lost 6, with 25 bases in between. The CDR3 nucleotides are TGTGCCAGCAGCTTACCCTATCCCCGGACAGAGGGGCGATCCGGGGAGCTGTTTTTT. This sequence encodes CASSLPYPRTEGRSGELFF.

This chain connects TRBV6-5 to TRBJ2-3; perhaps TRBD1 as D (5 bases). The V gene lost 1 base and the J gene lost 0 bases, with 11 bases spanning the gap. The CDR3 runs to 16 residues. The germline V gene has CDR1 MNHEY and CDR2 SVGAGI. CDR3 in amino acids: CASSYWGQTSTDTQYF. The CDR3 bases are TGTGCCAGCAGTTACTGGGGCCAAACTAGCACAGATACGCAGTATTTT.

CDR3 sequence (DNA): TGTGCCAGCAGTTTAGCAGGGGGTAATGAAAAACTGTTTTTT. The encoded protein is CASSLAGGNEKLFF. The gene calls are TRBV27 and TRBJ1-4, with 7 bases identical to TRBD1. Trimming took 2 bases from V and 4 from J; bases not matched to a gene: 1. Per germline, CDR1 MNHEY and CDR2 SMNVEV (reference sequence). The CDR3 has 14 residues.

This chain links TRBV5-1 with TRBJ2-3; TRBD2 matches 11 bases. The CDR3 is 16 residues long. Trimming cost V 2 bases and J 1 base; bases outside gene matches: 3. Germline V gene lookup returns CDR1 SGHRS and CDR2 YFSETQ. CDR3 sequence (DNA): TGCGCCAGCAGCTTTGGTAGCGGGGGGGGCACAGATACGCAGTATTTT. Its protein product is CASSFGSGGGTDTQYF.

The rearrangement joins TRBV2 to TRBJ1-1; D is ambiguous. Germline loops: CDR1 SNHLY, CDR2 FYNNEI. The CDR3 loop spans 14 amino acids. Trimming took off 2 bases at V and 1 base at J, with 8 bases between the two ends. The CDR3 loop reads CASSELDGNTEAFF. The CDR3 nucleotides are TGTGCCAGCAGTGAACTCGACGGGAACACTGAAGCTTTCTTT.

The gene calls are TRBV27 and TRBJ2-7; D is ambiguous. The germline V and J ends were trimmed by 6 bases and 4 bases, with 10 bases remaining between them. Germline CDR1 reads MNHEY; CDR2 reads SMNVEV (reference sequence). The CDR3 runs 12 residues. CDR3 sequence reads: CASSPSGYEQYF. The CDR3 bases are TGTGCCAGCAGCCCGAGTGGGTACGAGCAGTACTTC.

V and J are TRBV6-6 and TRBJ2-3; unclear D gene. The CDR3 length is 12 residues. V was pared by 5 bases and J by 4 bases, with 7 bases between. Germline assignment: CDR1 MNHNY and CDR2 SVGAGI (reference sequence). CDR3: CASSTQPDTQYF. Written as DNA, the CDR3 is TGTGCCAGCAGTACGCAACCAGATACGCAGTATTTT.

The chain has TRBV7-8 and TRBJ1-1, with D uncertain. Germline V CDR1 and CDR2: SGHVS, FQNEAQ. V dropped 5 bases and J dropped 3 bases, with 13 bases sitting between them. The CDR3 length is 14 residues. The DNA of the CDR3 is TGTGCCAGCAGCCTACGGGCCACGCACACTGAAGCTTTCTTT. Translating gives CASSLRATHTEAFF.

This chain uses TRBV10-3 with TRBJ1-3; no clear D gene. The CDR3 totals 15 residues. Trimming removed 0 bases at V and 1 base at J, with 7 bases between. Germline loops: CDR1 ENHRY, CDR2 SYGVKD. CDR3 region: CAISESAGSGNTIYF. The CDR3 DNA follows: TGTGCCATCAGTGAGTCGGCAGGATCTGGAAACACCATATATTTT.

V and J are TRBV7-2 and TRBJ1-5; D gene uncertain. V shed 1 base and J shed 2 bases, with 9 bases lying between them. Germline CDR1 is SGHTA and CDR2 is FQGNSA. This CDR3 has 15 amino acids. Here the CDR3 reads CASSLVQDGNQPQHF. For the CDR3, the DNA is TGTGCCAGCAGCTTAGTCCAGGATGGCAATCAGCCCCAGCATTTT.

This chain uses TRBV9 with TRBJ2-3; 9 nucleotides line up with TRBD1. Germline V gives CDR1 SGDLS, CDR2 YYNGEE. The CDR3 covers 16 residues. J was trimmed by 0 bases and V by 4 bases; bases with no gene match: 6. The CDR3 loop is CASSPGTGFSTDTQYF. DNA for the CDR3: TGTGCCAGCAGCCCTGGGACAGGGTTTAGCACAGATACGCAGTATTTT.

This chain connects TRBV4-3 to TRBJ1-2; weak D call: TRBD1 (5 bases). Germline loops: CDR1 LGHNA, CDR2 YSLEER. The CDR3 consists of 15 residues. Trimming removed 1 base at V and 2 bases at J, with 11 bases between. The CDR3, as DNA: TGCGCCAGCAGCCAAGCTATGGGACGGAACTATGGCTACACCTTC. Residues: CASSQAMGRNYGYTF.

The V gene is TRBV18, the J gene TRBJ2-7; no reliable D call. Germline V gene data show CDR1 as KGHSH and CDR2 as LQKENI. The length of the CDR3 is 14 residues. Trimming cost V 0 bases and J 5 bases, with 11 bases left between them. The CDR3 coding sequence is TGTGCCAGCTCACCACCCGCCGGTCCAGACGAGCAGTACTTC. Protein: CASSPPAGPDEQYF.

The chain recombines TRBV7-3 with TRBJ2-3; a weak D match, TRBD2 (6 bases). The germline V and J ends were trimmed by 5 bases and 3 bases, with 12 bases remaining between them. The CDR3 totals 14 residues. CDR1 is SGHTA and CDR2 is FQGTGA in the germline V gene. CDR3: CASSPGEITDTQYF. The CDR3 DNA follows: TGTGCCAGCAGCCCGGGGGAAATAACAGATACGCAGTATTTT.

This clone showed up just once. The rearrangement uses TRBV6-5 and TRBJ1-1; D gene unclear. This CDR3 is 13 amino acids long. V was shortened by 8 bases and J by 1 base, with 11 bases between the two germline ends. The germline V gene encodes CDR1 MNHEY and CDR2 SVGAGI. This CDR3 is CASLEAGNTEAFF. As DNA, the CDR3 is TGTGCCAGCTTAGAGGCGGGGAACACTGAAGCTTTCTTT.

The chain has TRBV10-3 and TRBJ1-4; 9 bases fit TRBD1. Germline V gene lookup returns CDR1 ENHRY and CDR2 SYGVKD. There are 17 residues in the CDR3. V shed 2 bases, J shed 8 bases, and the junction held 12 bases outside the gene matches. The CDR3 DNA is TGTGCCATCAGTGAGCTACCCTTGGACAGGGGATACGAAAAACTGTTTTTT. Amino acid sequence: CAISELPLDRGYEKLFF.

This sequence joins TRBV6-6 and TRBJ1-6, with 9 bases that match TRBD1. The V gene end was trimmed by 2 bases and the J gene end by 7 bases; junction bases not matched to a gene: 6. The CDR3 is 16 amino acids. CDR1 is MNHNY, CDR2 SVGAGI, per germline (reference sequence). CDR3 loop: CASSYGTGRLNSPLHF. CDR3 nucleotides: TGTGCCAGCAGTTACGGGACAGGGCGCCTAAATTCACCCCTCCACTTT.

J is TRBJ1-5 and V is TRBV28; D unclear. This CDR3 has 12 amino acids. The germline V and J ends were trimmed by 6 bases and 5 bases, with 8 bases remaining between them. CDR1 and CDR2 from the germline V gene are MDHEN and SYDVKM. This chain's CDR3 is CASSPIDQPQHF. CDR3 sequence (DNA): TGTGCCAGCAGCCCCATTGATCAGCCCCAGCATTTT.

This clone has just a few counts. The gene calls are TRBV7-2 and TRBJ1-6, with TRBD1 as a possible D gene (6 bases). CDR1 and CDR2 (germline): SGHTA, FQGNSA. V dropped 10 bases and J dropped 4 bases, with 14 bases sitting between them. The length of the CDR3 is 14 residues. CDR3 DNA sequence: TGTGCCACCACTACCAGGGGTTATAATTCACCCCTCCACTTT. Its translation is CATTTRGYNSPLHF.

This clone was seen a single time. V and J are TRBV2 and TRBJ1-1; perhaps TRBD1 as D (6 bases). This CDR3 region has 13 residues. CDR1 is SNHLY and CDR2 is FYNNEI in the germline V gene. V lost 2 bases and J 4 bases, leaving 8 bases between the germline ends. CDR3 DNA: TGTGCCAGCAGTGAAAAGGGGGGCACTGAAGCTTTCTTT. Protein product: CASSEKGGTEAFF.

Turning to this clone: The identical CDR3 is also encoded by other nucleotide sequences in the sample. This CDR3 reads CASSSQTGSETQYF. In DNA, the CDR3 is TGTGCCAGCAGCTCTCAGACAGGAAGCGAGACCCAGTACTTC. The rearrangement links TRBV7-7 to TRBJ2-5; perhaps TRBD1 as D (6 bases). Germline V gene data show CDR1 as SSHAT and CDR2 as FNYEAQ (reference sequence). V was pared by 4 bases and J by 5 bases, with 14 bases between. This CDR3 region has 14 residues.

Here the CDR3 reads CASSYRDSTDTQYF. CDR3 sequence (DNA): TGTGCCAGCAGCTACCGGGACAGCACAGATACGCAGTATTTT. This rearrangement joins TRBV7-2 to TRBJ2-3; D is possibly TRBD1 or TRBD2 (5 bases each). Germline CDR1 and CDR2: SGHTA and FQGNSA. The CDR3 runs to 14 residues. Trimming took 4 bases from V and 0 from J, leaving 8 bases between them.

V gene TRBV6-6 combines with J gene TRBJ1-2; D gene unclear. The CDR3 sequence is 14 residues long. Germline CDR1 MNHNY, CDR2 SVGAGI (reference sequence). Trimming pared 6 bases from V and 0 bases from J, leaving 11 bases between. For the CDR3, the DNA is TGTGCCAGCAGCCAGGTTCCGTCTAACTATGGCTACACCTTC. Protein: CASSQVPSNYGYTF.

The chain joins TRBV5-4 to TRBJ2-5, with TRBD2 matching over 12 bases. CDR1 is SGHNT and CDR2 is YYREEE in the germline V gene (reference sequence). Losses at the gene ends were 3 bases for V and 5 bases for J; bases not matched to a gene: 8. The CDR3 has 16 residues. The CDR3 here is CASSSPSGGAVETQYF. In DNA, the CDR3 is TGTGCCAGCAGCTCGCCTAGCGGGGGGGCGGTTGAGACCCAGTACTTC.

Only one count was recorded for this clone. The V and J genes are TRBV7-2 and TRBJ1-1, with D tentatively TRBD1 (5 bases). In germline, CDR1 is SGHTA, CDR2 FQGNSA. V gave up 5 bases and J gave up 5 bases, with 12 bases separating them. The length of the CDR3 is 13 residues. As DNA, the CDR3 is TGTGCCAGCAGCCAGGGAAGTCGAACTGAAGCTTTCTTT. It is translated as CASSQGSRTEAFF. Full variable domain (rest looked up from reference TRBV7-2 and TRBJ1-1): GAGVSQSPSNKVTEKGKDVELRCDPISGHTALYWYRQSLGQGLEFLIYFQGNSAPDKSGLPSDRFSAERTGGSVSTLTIQRTQQEDSAVYLCASSQGSRTEAFFGQGTRLTVV.

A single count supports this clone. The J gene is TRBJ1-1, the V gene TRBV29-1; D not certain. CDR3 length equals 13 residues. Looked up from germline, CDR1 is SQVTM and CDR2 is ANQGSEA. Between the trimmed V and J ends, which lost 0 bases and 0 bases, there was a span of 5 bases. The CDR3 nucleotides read TGCAGCGTTGAAGATGTCATGAACACTGAAGCTTTCTTT. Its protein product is CSVEDVMNTEAFF.

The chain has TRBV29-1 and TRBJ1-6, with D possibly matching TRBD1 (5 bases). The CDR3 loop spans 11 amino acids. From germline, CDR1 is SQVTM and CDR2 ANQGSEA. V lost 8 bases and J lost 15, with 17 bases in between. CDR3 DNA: TGCAGCCCTTGGTGGGGGTGGAACCTCCACTTT. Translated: CSPWWGWNLHF.

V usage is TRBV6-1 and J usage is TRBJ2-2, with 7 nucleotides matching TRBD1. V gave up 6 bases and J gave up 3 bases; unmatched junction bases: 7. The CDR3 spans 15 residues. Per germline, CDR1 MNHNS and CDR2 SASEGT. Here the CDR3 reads CASRLTGTDTGELFF. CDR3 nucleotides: TGTGCCAGCAGATTAACAGGGACAGACACCGGGGAGCTGTTTTTT.

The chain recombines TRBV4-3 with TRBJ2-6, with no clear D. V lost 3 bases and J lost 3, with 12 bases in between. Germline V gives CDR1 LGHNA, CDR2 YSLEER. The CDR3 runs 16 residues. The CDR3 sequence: CASSHLQQYGANVLTF. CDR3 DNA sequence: TGCGCCAGCAGCCACTTACAGCAGTATGGGGCCAACGTCCTGACTTTC.